A single sample gave rise to the 10 T cell receptor beta chains below, sequenced in a study of regulatory T cells in long-lasting Graves disease. The time point was: newly diagnosed GD, antithyroid drugs for less than 3 months. Researchers made the TCR library from RNA that was extracted from PBMCs. Arm-PCR of CDR3 regions and iRepertoire HTBI primers were the basis on which TCR beta libraries were built. In TCRdb, the multiplex PCR reads were re-called with MiXCR into one record per CDR3 protein. The table records hundreds of thousands of distinct CDR3 sequences, over 15% of them present only once. This specimen was peripheral blood mononuclear cells (PBMCs), taken at new diagnosis, from a patient treated with antithyroid drugs. These receptors all stem from a female donor with Graves disease.

This clonotype has a handful of counts. Relative to the germline gene, one junction end is altered; a read error may explain this. The chain links TRBV15 to TRBJ2-1; D gene ambiguous. Germline CDR1 and CDR2: LNHNV and YYDKDF (reference sequence). This CDR3 is built from 15 residues. The CDR3 loop reads CATSRGMAQYNEQLF. As DNA, the CDR3 is TGTGCCACCAGCAGAGGAATGGCCCAATACAATGAGCAGCTCTTC.

This clonotype was detected many times. The gene calls are TRBV2 and TRBJ1-6; no reliable D call. Germline V gene lookup returns CDR1 SNHLY and CDR2 FYNNEI. The CDR3 runs to 13 residues. Trimming took 7 bases from V and 4 from J, leaving 8 bases between them. The CDR3: CASTMDYNSPLHF. CDR3 nucleotide sequence: TGTGCCAGCACAATGGATTATAATTCACCCCTCCACTTT.

This clonotype was counted ten times or more. The J gene is TRBJ2-1, the V gene TRBV6-1; TRBD1 matches 9 bases. Losses at the gene ends were 7 bases for V and 0 bases for J; bases not matched to a gene: 10. Germline CDR1 is MNHNS and CDR2 is SASEGT. CDR3 size: 17 residues. This chain's CDR3 is CASTLTGGRSSYNEQFF. The CDR3 coding sequence is TGTGCCAGCACCCTAACAGGGGGCCGTAGCTCCTACAATGAGCAGTTCTTC.

This clonotype came up a few times. A much bigger clone sits one base away, suggesting this may be a read error. The chain recombines TRBV12-3 or TRBV12-4 with TRBJ1-2, with a tentative D call TRBD1 (6 bases). The CDR3 is made up of 14 amino acids. The CDR3 region has the DNA TGTGCCAGCTATAATACGGGACACTCGGACGGCTGCACCTTC. Translation gives CASYNTGHSDGCTF.

This rearrangement joins TRBV9 to TRBJ1-1; perhaps TRBD1 as D (6 bases). Germline values: CDR1 SGDLS, CDR2 YYNGEE. The length of the CDR3 is 15 residues. V was shortened by 6 bases and J by 5 bases, with 20 bases between the two germline ends. The CDR3: CASNKGGGLGTEAFF. The DNA of the CDR3 is TGTGCCAGCAACAAAGGGGGGGGGCTTGGTACTGAAGCTTTCTTT.

The count of this clonotype is one. The gene calls are TRBV12-3 or TRBV12-4 and TRBJ2-1, with TRBD2 matching over 10 bases. V shed 8 bases and J 3 bases; nucleotides not matched to a gene: 16. The CDR3 covers 18 residues. The DNA for the CDR3 is TGTGCCAGCGCCTTGGAGGCTAGCGGGAGAGCTTTCTACAATGAGCAGTTCTTC. This sequence encodes CASALEASGRAFYNEQFF.

The chain employs TRBV19 and TRBJ2-3; the D gene is possibly TRBD1 (6 bases). Germline lookup yields CDR1 LNHDA and CDR2 SQIVND (reference sequence). V was clipped by 6 bases and J by 2 bases, with 12 bases between them. CDR3 length: 14 residues. Written as DNA, the CDR3 is TGTGCCAGTAGGGGGGCACCAAACACAGATACGCAGTATTTT. Its protein product is CASRGAPNTDTQYF.

There are many counts of this clonotype. This chain joins TRBV7-3 and TRBJ2-5, with D possibly being TRBD2 (5 bases). Germline V gives CDR1 SGHTA, CDR2 FQGTGA. Trimming left V 2 bases short and J 6 bases short, with 10 bases between. This CDR3 comprises 13 residues. CDR3 in amino acids: CASSLGLGKTQYF. The CDR3 bases are TGTGCCAGCAGCTTAGGACTGGGGAAGACCCAGTACTTC.

In its sample, this clonotype was seen a few times. This chain links TRBV7-8 with TRBJ2-1; a possible D gene is TRBD2 (5 bases). Germline V CDR1 and CDR2: SGHVS, FQNEAQ. V was shortened by 1 base and J by 10 bases, with 14 bases between the two germline ends. This CDR3 has 14 amino acids. The chain's CDR3 is CASSLGGSSYEQFF. CDR3 bases: TGTGCCAGCAGCTTAGGAGGGAGCTCCTACGAGCAGTTCTTC. The complete variable domain, with remaining parts taken from reference TRBV7-8 and TRBJ2-1, reads GAGVSQSPRYKVAKRGQDVALRCDPISGHVSLFWYQQALGQGPEFLTYFQNEAQLDKSGLPSDRFFAERPEGSVSTLKIQRTQQEDSAVYLCASSLGGSSYEQFFGPGTRLTVL.

About this clonotype: This is likely a read error, given that the CDR3 carries no conserved phenylalanine or tryptophan at its end. The V gene is TRBV3-1, the J gene TRBJ2-3; possibly TRBD2 for D (6 bases). CDR3 size: 14 residues. V lost 0 bases and J lost 6, with 10 bases in between. Germline V gene sequence: CDR1 LGHDT, CDR2 YNNKEL (reference sequence). The DNA for the CDR3 is TGTGCCAGCAGCCAAGATTGGGGGGTGGATACGCAGTATGTT. It specifies CASSQDWGVDTQYV.